Described below is a single T cell receptor (beta chain) sequence and its context. No antigen is known for it. Qualities for individual bases were not recorded, and no much larger clone is one base off. The immunoSEQ hsTCRB v3.0 assay was used at survey level resolution to sequence the TRB variable region. The target sequencing depth for TRB was roughly 40,000-55,000 T-cell genomes per sample. Pooled TRB libraries were sequenced on an Illumina MiSeq with a v3 150-cycle kit. The study's own analysis went as follows. Repertoire analysis was run in R within a reproducible Nextflow workflow that covered QC, data transformation and analysis. LymphoSeq2, an R package for AIRR-Seq data exploration, was used to implement custom analyses. A few samples that produced fewer than 5000 total TRB sequences were removed, so approximately 190 HIV repertoires were analyzed. Among the roughly 200 retained HIV repertoires, about 60 were collected before ART initiation and 120 to 130 were collected after ART initiation. Repertoires were downsampled to 5000 TRB nucleotide sequences, and summary statistics were averaged over 100 downsampling iterations. The analysis kept only TRB sequences whose CDR3 regions were at least seven amino acids long. Two measures captured diversity: a Shannon entropy-derived clonality score and the Gini coefficient. In the repertoire networks, any two of the top 5000 CDR3 amino acid sequences were connected whenever the two sequences differed by an edit distance of one. GLIPH2 predicted antigen specificity groups and MHC restriction for TRB CDR3 amino acid sequences. To flag known associations with CMV, EBV, HIV or tissue antigens, CDR3 amino acid sequences were compared against VDJdb and McPAS-TCR. Pre-ART, post-ART and control groups were compared with Wilcoxon signed-rank tests and Holm-Bonferroni correction. Sourced from immuneACCESS, this table was stored by TCRdb with only in-frame sequences that have V and J called. A share of the clones is absent; for the studies checked, an unresolved V gene accounts for under half, and the remainder has no known explanation. From that table come the V and J calls and clone size; the DNA was used to work out D and trimming. For this sample the table gives tens of thousands of clones, of which around 87% were detected only once. Of the sample, around 4.7% falls within the top ten clones.

These data come from a study of long-term antiretroviral therapy in people with HIV (dated by TCRdb to between 2020 and 2023). Study-wide context: Collection of the earliest samples took place about a decade ahead of the 2015 WHO recommendation for immediate ART, at a time when ART was typically delayed until CD4 counts fell. A retrospective serial study tested whether changes in peripheral blood TRB repertoire composition and diversity were associated with ART initiation and durable HIV suppression. The cohort contributed fewer than 200 cryopreserved PBMC samples from about 30 adults with confirmed HIV infection, collected serially over a mean of about 6 years (range 1-12). Among the 30 to 35 participants with HIV, eleven to twelve were female. Test extractions of a monoclonal T-cell line alongside 30 or so polyclonal samples showed no cross-contamination during QIAcube processing.

General conclusions and limits of the study: Narrower CDR3 length ranges were observed in HIV repertoires than in controls, and an antigen-experienced repertoire with only a slight naive shift after ART was suggested by the network structure. ART initiation was associated with a significant increase in TRB diversity, but diversity stayed significantly below transplant donor controls even after long-term ART. Unsorted PBMC were profiled instead of sorted CD4+ and CD8+ T cells because pre-ART samples had limited cell numbers. Inferences about post-ART repertoire changes are limited because no data were available on ART adherence, viral resistance or therapy changes. The samples were dated from about 2003 to 2018, and the ART regimens that were used may be less effective than current ART regimens. Expanded TRB clones identified before ART initiation dominated the repertoire at all time points, although this dominance fluctuated and declined in many PLHIV after ART. Limited PBMC availability meant only the TCR beta chain was sequenced, without alpha chain pairing.

Inclusion was restricted to participants for whom at least one PBMC sample before ART initiation and at least two post-ART samples were available. Treatment was received in the United States of America by all participants with HIV. Cryopreserved samples of about 1-10 million PBMC were thawed and washed before DNA extraction. At the time of the earliest PBMC sample, participants with HIV were aged between about 20 and 55 years. Each participant contributed PBMC samples from 1-4 timepoints before ART initiation and 2-8 timepoints after ART initiation, with a median of 7 samples. Serial HIV viral load, CD4+ T-cell count, ART history and demographic data were obtained for every participant. A Qiagen kit on a QIAcube was used to extract genomic DNA from unsorted PBMC, with samples processed in batches of 12. The TCR sequence derives from a middle-aged man with HIV. Sequenced material: unsorted PBMCs, taken approximately 2.6 years after starting antiretroviral therapy.

This receptor carries the CDR3 CASRLNTGELFF. In nucleotide form, the sequence is TGTGCCTCTAGGCTGAACACCGGGGAGCTGTTTTTT. The rearrangement joined TRBV30 to TRBJ2-2, with no reliable assignment of the D segment. CDR1 is given as GTSNPN and CDR2 as SVGIG, both from the germline V gene (reference sequence). The CDR3 goes from the cysteine to the phenylalanine over 12 residues. Only the CDR3 DNA stays, 36 bases, in frame from base 1. Between the V and J ends, shortened by 7 bases and 1 base respectively, the junction contains 7 bases.